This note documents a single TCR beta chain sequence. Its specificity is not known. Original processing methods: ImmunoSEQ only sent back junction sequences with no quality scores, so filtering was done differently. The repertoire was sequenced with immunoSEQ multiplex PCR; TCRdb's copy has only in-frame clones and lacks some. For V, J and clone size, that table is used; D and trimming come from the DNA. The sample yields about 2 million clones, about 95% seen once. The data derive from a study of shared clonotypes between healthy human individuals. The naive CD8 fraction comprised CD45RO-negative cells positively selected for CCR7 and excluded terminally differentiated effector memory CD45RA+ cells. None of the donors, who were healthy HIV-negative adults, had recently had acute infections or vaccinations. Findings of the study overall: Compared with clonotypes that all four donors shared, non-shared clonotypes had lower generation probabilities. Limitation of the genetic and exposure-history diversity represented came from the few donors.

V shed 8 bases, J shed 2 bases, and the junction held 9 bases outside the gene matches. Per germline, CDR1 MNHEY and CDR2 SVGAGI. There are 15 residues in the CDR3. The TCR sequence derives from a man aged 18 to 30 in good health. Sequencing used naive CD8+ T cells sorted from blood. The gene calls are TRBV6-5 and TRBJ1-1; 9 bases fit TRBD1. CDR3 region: CASREQGAINTEAFF. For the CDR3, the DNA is TGTGCCAGCCGGGAACAGGGGGCAATTAACACTGAAGCTTTCTTT.